This T cell receptor beta chain was identified in a study of cytomegalovirus exposure and HLA in healthy donors (TCRdb year 2017). About the full investigation: In an earlier analysis of about 560 of the donors, about 270 Gb of sequence data and 95 million to 130 million unique TCR beta sequences from about 180 million T cells were reported. Every discovery cohort repertoire had been produced on one sequencing platform. Of the approximately 370 genotyped donors, 65% to 90% were placed in the genetic ancestry cluster associated with self-reported Caucasian donors. Using immunosequencing, the study profiled T cell repertoires from 500 to 800 subjects and related those repertoires to cytomegalovirus serostatus. A later analysis re-analyzed previously published TCR beta repertoires from 650 to 800 donors and added high-resolution HLA genotyping to study TCR occurrence patterns. On average, around 240,000 unique TCR beta nucleotide sequences were sequenced per donor among 398 genotyped donors of the cohort, with 15% to 20% of those sequences being non-productive. About five DR-DQ haplotypes were treated as single units for association and clustering because of strong linkage in the cohort. In a later genetic analysis, genome-wide SNP genotypes for about three fifths of the roughly 670 donors were used, and that subset was treated as a discovery cohort. The study was designed to test whether signatures of past pathogen exposure could be identified by cataloging public T cell receptors. Besides the first cohort of 666 subjects, a separate validation cohort made up of roughly 120 different subjects was used. HLA typing covered class I and class II loci at four-digit resolution. To predict cytomegalovirus infection status, the study brought together high-throughput TCR immunosequencing, statistical association of individual TCRs with disease status, and machine learning. Roughly 300 gigabases of sequencing data and around 88 million unique TCR sequences made up an early release that covered several hundred HLA-typed donors. The number of donors typed differed by locus, with about 629-630 for A, B, C, DRB1 and DQB1, roughly 520 for DQA1, 600 to 610 for DPA1, and about 450 for DPB1. Alongside the repertoire data, information on donor age, sex, ethnicity and CMV serostatus was compiled. An earlier analysis of 587 of the donors applied high-throughput TCR beta sequencing to assess whether each TCR beta V gene segment acted as functional or pseudogenic. Rather than drawing on any new phenotypic data, the later analysis identified candidate immune exposures from TCR beta sequences and the way those sequences occurred across donors.

The cohort consisted of some 670 healthy bone marrow donors. At the time of sampling, all cohort members were nominally healthy, though unrecorded immune exposures were likely present. The donor was CMV seronegative and belonged to the group of roughly 330 seronegative cohort members. A peripheral blood sample was collected from each donor, and TCR beta sequencing was performed on peripheral blood mononuclear cells. The Qiagen DNeasy Blood Extraction Kit was used to extract genomic DNA from the blood cell samples. Turning to this clone: No cognate antigen has been identified for it. It has no much larger one-base neighbor in the sample; base qualities were not kept.

Study-level results and caveats: According to a later analysis, most CMV-associated TCR beta chains appeared to be HLA-restricted, and the HLA associations seemed to be driven largely by CMV exposure. In a later genetic analysis, fewer N-insertions in productive TCRs were reported among donors in an Asian-associated ancestry cluster than the roughly 700-donor mean. A later analysis associated roughly 17,000 TCR beta sequences with specific HLA alleles at a false discovery rate of 0.05. In a later analysis, HLA-associated TCR beta chains showed more clonal expansion and lower generation probabilities than non-associated chains that were equally common. Linkage disequilibrium might explain the correlated functional status among segregating V segments, but an unknown experimental factor could not be excluded. A further reported finding was that TCR beta sequences accurately predicted the HLA-A and HLA-B alleles for most subjects in the first cohort. Some IMGT-functional V segments, including TRBV6-2 and TRBV6-3, could not be distinguished by the 87-base-pair reads and were therefore excluded. The only immune exposure information available for the cohort was CMV serostatus. Several of the top co-occurrence clusters appeared to be linked to parvovirus B19, influenza, CMV and Epstein-Barr virus, according to a later analysis. A few of the identified cytomegalovirus-associated TCR beta chains were confirmed in vitro to be specific for cytomegalovirus antigens. The presence/absence analyses assumed that sequencing depth was roughly uniform across donors, and that assumption may not be true. In this cohort, only TCR beta chains were sequenced, and detectable features were limited by the absence of alpha or paired-chain data. When HLA alleles, especially DR and DQ, strongly co-occurred, TCR associations were difficult to assign to individual alleles. Most TCR sequences were observed very rarely across donors, whereas some public TCRs were present in many individuals. Broadly in line with IMGT annotations, most TCR beta V segments showed up in productive rearrangements about 87% or about 30% of the time in an earlier analysis of approximately 600 of the donors. Cytomegalovirus status was reported to be diagnosed by the classifier with high specificity and sensitivity in both the original and validation cohorts. V-gene and J-gene trimming of TCR beta chains was associated with a missense DCLRE1C variant in a later genetic analysis, and the association was replicated in an independent cohort. Because counts were too low, fewer than 20 rarely observed V segments, including chromosome 9 orphons, were excluded from the earlier analysis of roughly 580 of the donors. In a later analysis, TCR association rates were found to vary across HLA loci, with the most associated TCRs seen for DRB1 alleles and the fewest for HLA-C alleles. According to the authors, the approach could potentially be generalized to other disease states and immunological phenotypes. The study gave a list of around 170 TCR beta chains associated with cytomegalovirus. A cluster of highly shared sequence variants was judged likely to represent a technical artifact of the sequencing pipeline. Because HLA typing was missing for some donors at each locus, association tests included only the typed subset.

The library was prepared using the immunoSEQ multiplex PCR assay. A mixture of 60 forward primers for TCR Vbeta segments and 13 reverse primers for TCR Jbeta segments was used in the multiplex PCR. The CDR3 region of rearranged TCR beta genes was amplified from genomic DNA with a multiplex PCR assay. Amplified TCR beta libraries were sequenced as 87-base-pair reads on the Illumina HiSeq System. In the paper's pipeline: Across the 500 to 750 repertoires, a later analysis counted 80 million or so unique TCR beta chains, 9.5 million to 12 million of which were shared by at least two donors. Raw reads were error-corrected and collapsed into unique sequences with a nearest-neighbor algorithm that merged closely related sequences to remove PCR and sequencing errors. Alignment of CDR3 sequences to IMGT reference sequences was used to assign V, D and J gene segments. For a sequence to be retained, at least a six-nucleotide match to both a V gene segment and a J gene segment was required. Rearrangements were called productive when the CDR3 lacked stop codons and stayed in frame with V and J; all others were non-productive. Following IMGT convention, CDR3 was defined as the stretch from the second conserved V-encoded cysteine to the conserved J-encoded phenylalanine. In an earlier analysis of just under 600 of the donors, sequences lacking an unambiguous match to a single V gene segment were excluded. An earlier analysis of 587 of the donors classified V segments as functional when productive rearrangements were above 56.7% and as segregating when the standard deviation between donors was above 5%. A statistical classification framework was built to diagnose cytomegalovirus status from the catalog of TCR beta chain sequences. In a later analysis, V and J genes were assigned by comparing TCR nucleotide sequences against IMGT/GENE-DB human TR gene sequences. A later analysis assigned CDR3 sequences and most-parsimonious VDJ recombination scenarios with the TCRdist pipeline. In a later analysis, each TCR beta chain was defined by its CDR3 amino acid sequence together with its V-gene family, and reads without a unique V-gene family were excluded. In a later analysis, approximately 640 highly shared, low-generation-probability nucleotide sequences were removed to address suspected cross-contamination and a sequencing artifact. A later analysis calculated a clonal expansion index for each public chain from normalized within-repertoire ranks of inferred template counts. A later analysis computed generation probabilities with a VDJ recombination model fitted to out-of-frame rearrangements, and checked the results against IGoR. In a later analysis, hypergeometric tests were used to score TCR-TCR, TCR-HLA and TCR-CMV co-occurrence, with a repertoire-size bias correction applied to TCR pairs. To estimate false discovery rates, a later analysis permuted the HLA or CMV assignments 20 times. In a later analysis, co-occurring TCRs were grouped using DBSCAN, and TCRdist sequence similarity was added for clustering within HLA-allele-positive subsets. Repertoires with fewer than 30,000 or more than 120,000 public chains, plus five repertoires with anomalous nucleotide sharing, were excluded from co-occurrence clustering. TCRdb took over this immuneACCESS table, retaining in-frame rearrangements with V and J assigned. Such tables are incomplete; in checked studies, under half of the missing clones stem from an unresolved V gene, and the remainder is unexplained. V, J and clone size are those of that table, while D and trimming were read from the DNA. The sample data list 90,000 or so clones, and over 75% of these were observed just once. The ten largest clones take up 3.8% of the sample.

Trimming leaves V shorter by 6 bases and J shorter by 1 base, with the junction holding 19 bases beyond the gene matches. Reading from cysteine to phenylalanine, the CDR3 counts 20 amino acids. Here the CDR3 DNA is all that survives: 60 bases in frame from base 1. The germline V gene gives CDR1 as MDHEN and CDR2 as SYDVKM. The sample taken for sequencing was PBMCs. The sequence was obtained from a man in his fifties in good health and CMV-seronegative. Here the chain combines TRBV28 and TRBJ2-1; TRBD2 agrees with 9 junctional bases. The CDR3 has the sequence CASSPLLRREGQGSYNEQFF. The sequence in DNA is TGTGCCAGCAGCCCCCTCCTTAGGCGGGAGGGCCAAGGGTCCTACAATGAGCAGTTCTTC.